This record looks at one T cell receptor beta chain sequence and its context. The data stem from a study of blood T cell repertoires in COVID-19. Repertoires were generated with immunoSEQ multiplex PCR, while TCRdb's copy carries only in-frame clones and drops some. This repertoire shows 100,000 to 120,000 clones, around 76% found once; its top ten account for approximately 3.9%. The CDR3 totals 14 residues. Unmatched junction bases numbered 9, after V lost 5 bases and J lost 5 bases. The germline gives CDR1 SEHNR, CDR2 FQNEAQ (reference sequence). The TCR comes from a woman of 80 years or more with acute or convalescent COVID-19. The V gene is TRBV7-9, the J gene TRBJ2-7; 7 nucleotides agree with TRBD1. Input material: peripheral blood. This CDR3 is CASSHPDRINEQYF. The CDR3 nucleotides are TGTGCCAGCAGCCATCCGGACAGGATAAACGAGCAGTACTTC.